Here is one TCR beta chain with its context. V lost 8 bases and J lost 4; bases outside the gene matches: 7. The length of the CDR3 is 12 residues. Germline CDR1 reads SQVTM; CDR2 reads ANQGSEA. This sample is drawn from a study of T-cell reconstitution after alpha-beta-depleted transplantation in children. Unique molecular identifiers were incorporated during preparation of the TCRbeta library. One entry per CDR3 protein, called by TCRdb with MiXCR from the PCR reads. The sample lists about 500,000 distinct CDR3 sequences; roughly 33% were seen once. The sequence derives from a human donor who donated a stem cell graft to a child with aplastic anemia. J is TRBJ1-1 and V is TRBV29-1, with 7 bases matching TRBD1. Specimen: PBMCs from the stem cell graft donor, collected from the stem cell graft. The CDR3 coding sequence is TGCAGCTTAGACAGGGATGGCACTGAAGCTTTCTTT. Translating it yields CSLDRDGTEAFF.